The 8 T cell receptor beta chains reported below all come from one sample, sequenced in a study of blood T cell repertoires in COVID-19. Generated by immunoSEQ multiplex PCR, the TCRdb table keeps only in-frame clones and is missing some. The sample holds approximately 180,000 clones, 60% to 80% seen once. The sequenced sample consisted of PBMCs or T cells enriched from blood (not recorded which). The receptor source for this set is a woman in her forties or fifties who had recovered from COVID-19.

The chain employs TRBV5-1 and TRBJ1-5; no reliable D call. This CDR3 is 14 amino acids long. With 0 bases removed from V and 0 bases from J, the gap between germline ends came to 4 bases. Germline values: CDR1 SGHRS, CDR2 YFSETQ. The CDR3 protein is CASSLDSSNQPQHF. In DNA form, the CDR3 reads TGCGCCAGCAGCTTGGACAGTAGCAATCAGCCCCAGCATTTT.

The CDR3 is CASSKTQGRHTDTQYF. The CDR3 DNA follows: TGTGCCAGCAGCAAAACACAGGGGCGACACACAGATACGCAGTATTTT. V is TRBV14 and J is TRBJ2-3; TRBD1 matches at 7 bases. The CDR3 contains 16 residues. Germline trimming cut 5 bases from V and 2 bases from J; bases unmatched to any gene: 10. Germline V CDR1 and CDR2: SGHDN, FVKESK.

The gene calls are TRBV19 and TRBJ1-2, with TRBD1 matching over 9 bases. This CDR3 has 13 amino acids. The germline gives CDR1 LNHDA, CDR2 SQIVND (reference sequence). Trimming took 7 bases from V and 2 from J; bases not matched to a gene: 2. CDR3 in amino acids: CASNDRGNYGYTF. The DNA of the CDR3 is TGTGCCAGTAACGACAGGGGGAACTATGGCTACACCTTC.

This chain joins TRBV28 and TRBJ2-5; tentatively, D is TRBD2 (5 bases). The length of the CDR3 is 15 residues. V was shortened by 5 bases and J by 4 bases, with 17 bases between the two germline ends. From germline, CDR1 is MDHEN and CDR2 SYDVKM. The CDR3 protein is CASSPVLGGRETQYF. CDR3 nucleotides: TGTGCCAGCAGTCCCGTACTAGGCGGTCGAGAGACCCAGTACTTC.

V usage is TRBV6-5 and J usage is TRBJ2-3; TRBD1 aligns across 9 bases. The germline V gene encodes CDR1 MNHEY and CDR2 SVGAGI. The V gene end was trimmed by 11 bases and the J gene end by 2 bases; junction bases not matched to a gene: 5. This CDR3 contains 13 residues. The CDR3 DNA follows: TGTGCCGGGGGGACAGGGACCACAGATACGCAGTATTTT. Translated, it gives CAGGTGTTDTQYF.

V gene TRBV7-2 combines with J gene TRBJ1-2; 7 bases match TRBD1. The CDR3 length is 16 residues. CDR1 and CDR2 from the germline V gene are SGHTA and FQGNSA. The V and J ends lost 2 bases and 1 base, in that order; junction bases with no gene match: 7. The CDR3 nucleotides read TGTGCCAGCAGCTTAAGGGACAGACTAGTTAACTATGGCTACACCTTC. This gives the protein CASSLRDRLVNYGYTF.

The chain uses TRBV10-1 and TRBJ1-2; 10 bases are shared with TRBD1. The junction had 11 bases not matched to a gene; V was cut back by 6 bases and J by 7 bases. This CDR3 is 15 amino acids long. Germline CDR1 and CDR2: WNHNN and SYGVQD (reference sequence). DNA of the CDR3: TGCGCCAGCAGGAACGACAGGGGGCTCGGGGGTGGCTACACCTTC. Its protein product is CASRNDRGLGGGYTF.

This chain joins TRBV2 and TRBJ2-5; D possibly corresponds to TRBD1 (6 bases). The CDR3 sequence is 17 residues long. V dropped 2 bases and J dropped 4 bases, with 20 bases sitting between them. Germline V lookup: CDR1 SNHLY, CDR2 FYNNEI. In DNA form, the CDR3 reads TGTGCCAGCAGTGAAAGGAGATACAGGGTAGAAGGAGAGACCCAGTACTTC. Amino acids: CASSERRYRVEGETQYF.